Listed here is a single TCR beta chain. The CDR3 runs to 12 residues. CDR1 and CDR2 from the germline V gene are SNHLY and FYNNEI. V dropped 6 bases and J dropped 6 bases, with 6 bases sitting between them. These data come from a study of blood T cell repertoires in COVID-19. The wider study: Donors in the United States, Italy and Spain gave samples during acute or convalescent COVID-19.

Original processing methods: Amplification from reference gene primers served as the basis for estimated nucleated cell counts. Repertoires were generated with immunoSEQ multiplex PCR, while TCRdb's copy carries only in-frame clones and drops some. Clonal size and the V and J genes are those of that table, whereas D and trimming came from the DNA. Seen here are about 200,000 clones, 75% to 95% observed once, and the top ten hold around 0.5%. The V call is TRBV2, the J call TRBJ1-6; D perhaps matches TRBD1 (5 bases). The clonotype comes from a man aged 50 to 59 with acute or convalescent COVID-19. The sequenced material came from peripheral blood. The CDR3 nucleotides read TGTGCCAGCAGAGGGGCTAATTCACCCCTCCACTTT. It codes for CASRGANSPLHF.